In its sample, the clone carrying this TCR beta chain was seen once. No antigen is known for it. 13 Jbeta primers and 60 Vbeta primers were used for the PCR. TCRdb's table, derived via immunoSEQ multiplex PCR, lists solely in-frame clones and lacks some. The sample includes some 180,000 clones, about 90% seen only once; the top ten take under 1.2%. CDR3 size: 14 residues. J lost 4 bases, V lost 4 bases, and 7 bases had no gene match. Germline CDR1 reads GTSNPN; CDR2 reads SVGIG (reference sequence). The sample belongs to a study of cytomegalovirus exposure and HLA in healthy donors. Study-wide findings and caveats: Some highly shared sequence variants likely arose as a pipeline artifact. An ancestry cluster, one associated with Asian ancestry, reportedly showed fewer N-insertions than the approximately 650-donor mean in a later analysis. In presence/absence analyses, roughly uniform sequencing depth across donors was assumed.

Each donor's status was that of a healthy bone marrow donor. The sequence was collected from a boy aged 2-15 years in good health and CMV-seronegative. This chain connects TRBV30 to TRBJ1-3; 7 nucleotides match TRBD1. The specimen sequenced was PBMCs. CDR3 protein: CAWKVRGAGNTIYF. The CDR3 nucleotides are TGTGCCTGGAAGGTCAGGGGGGCGGGAAACACCATATATTTT.